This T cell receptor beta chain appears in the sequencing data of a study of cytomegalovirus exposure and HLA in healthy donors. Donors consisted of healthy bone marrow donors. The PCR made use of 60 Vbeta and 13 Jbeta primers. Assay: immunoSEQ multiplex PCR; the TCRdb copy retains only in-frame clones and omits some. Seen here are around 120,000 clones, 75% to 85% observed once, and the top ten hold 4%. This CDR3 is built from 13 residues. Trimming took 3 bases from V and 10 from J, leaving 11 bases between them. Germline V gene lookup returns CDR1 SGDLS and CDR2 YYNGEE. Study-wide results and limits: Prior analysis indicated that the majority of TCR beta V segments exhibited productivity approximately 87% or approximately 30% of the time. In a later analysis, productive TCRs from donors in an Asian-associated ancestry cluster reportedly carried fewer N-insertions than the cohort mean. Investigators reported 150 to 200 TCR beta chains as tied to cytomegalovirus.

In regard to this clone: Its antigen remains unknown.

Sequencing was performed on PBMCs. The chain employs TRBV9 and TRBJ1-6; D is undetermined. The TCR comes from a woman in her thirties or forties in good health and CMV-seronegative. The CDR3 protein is CASSARHDSPLHF. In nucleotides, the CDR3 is TGTGCCAGCAGCGCCCGACATGACTCACCCCTCCACTTT.